This TCR beta chain was identified during a study of cytomegalovirus exposure and HLA in healthy donors. Broader study findings: It was reportedly the case that the classifier diagnosed cytomegalovirus status with high specificity and sensitivity.

As for this clone: The antigen is undetermined.

Primers for the PCR totalled 60 Vbeta and 13 Jbeta. Using immunoSEQ multiplex PCR, the repertoire was profiled, and TCRdb retains in-frame clones only, with some absent. The repertoire includes fewer than 150,000 clones, roughly 73% of them detected once, and 13% to 15% sits in the top ten. CDR3 size: 14 residues. With V trimmed by 4 bases and J by 3 bases, 5 bases remained unmatched. The germline CDR1 and CDR2 sequences are SGDLS and YYNGEE. Material: PBMCs. This chain links TRBV9 with TRBJ1-1; 8 bases map to TRBD1. This TCR derives from a human donor in good health. The CDR3 sequence: CASSTSTGDTEAFF. The CDR3 DNA reads TGTGCCAGCAGCACCTCGACAGGGGACACTGAAGCTTTCTTT.